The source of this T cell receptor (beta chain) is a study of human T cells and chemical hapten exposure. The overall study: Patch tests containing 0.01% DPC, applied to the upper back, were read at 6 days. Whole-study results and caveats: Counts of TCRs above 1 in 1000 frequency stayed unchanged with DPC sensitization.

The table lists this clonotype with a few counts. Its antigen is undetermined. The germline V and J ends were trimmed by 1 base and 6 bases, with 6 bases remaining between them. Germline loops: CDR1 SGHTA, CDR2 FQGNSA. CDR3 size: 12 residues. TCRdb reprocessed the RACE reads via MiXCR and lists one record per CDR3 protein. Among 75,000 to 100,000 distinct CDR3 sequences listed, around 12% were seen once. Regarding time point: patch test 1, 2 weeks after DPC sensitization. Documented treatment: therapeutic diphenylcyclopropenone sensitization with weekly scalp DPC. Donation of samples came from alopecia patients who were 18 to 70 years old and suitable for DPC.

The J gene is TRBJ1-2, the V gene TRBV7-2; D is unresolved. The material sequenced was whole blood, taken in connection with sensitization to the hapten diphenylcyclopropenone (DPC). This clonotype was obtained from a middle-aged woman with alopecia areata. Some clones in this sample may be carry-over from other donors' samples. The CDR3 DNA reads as TGTGCCAGCAGCTTAGAGGTTCATGGCTACACCTTC. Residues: CASSLEVHGYTF. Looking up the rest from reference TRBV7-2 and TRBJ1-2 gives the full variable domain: GAGVSQSPSNKVTEKGKDVELRCDPISGHTALYWYRQSLGQGLEFLIYFQGNSAPDKSGLPSDRFSAERTGGSVSTLTIQRTQQEDSAVYLCASSLEVHGYTFGSGTRLTVV.